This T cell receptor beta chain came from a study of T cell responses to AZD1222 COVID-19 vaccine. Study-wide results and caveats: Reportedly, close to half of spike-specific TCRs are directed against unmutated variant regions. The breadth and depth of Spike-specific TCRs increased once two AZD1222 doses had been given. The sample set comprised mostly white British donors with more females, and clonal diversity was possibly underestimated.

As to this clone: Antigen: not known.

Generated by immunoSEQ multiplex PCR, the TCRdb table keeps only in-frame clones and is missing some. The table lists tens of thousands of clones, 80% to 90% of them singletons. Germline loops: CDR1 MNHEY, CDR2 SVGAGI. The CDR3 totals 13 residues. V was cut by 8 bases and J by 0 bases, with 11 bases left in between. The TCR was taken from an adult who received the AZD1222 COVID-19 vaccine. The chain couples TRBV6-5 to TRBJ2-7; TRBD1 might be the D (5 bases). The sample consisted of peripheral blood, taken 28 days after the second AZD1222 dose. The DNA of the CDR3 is TGTGCCAGCTGGGGCGGATACTCCTACGAGCAGTACTTC. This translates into CASWGGYSYEQYF.